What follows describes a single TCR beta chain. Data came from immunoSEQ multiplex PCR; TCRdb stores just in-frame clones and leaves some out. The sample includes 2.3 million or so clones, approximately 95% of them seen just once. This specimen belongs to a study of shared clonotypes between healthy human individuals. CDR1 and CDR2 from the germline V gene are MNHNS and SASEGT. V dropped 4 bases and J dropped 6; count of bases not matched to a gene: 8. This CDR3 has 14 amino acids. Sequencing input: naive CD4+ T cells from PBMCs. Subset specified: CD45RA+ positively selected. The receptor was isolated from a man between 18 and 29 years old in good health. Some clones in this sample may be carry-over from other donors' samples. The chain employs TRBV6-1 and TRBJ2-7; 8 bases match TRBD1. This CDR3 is CASSVRGQGSEQYF. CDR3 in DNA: TGTGCCAGCAGTGTTCGCGGACAGGGTAGCGAGCAGTACTTC.